The present entry profiles one T cell receptor (beta chain) with its context. Antigen specificity is unknown. The junction shows a germline mismatch at one end, possibly a read error. These data belong to a study of blood T cells in healthy people across ages. Then a second PCR, running roughly 7 to 11 cycles, was carried out with a sample-barcoded 5' primer and a J-beta primer mix. TCRdb fed the 5' RACE reads into MiXCR, producing one record per CDR3 protein. The table has approximately 360,000 distinct CDR3 sequences, more than 45% seen once. General study findings and limits: There was no known CMV status for donors, so expanded clonotype changes were possibly confounded.

Germline values: CDR1 SGHRS, CDR2 YFSETQ. There are 14 residues in the CDR3. This sequence originates from a man aged 55 to 70 in good health. The chain joins TRBV5-1 to TRBJ2-5; 10 nucleotides agree with TRBD1. Sequencing was done on a sample of blood. CDR3 sequence (DNA): TGCGCCAGTCGACAGGGGGCGAGCCAAGGGACCCAGTACTTC. This codes for CASRQGASQGTQYF.